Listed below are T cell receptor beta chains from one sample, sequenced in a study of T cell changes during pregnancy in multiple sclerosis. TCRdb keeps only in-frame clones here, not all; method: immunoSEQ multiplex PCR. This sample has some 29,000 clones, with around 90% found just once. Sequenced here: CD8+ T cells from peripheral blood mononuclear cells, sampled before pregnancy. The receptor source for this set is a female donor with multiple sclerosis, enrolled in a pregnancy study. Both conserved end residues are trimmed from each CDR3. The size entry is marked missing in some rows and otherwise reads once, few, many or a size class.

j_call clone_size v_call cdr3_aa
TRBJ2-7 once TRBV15 ATSSQGYEQY
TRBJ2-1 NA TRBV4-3 ASSQGDRGAEQF
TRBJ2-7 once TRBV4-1 ASSPTASSYEQY
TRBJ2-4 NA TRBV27 ASSLSSLAGEAKNIQY
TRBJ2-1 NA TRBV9 ASSVAGAGEVDEQF
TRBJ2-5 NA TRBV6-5 ASSYLTGSQETQY
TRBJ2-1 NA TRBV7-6 ASSLSGRSVNEQF
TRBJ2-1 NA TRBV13 ASSLGTTGEGNEQF
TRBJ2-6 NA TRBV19 ASSIGGPWGPGANVLT
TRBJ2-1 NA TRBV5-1 ASSLRSGSSYNEQF
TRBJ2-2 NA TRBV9 ASSVTGTTRELF
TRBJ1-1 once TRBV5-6 ASSLYGSTEAF